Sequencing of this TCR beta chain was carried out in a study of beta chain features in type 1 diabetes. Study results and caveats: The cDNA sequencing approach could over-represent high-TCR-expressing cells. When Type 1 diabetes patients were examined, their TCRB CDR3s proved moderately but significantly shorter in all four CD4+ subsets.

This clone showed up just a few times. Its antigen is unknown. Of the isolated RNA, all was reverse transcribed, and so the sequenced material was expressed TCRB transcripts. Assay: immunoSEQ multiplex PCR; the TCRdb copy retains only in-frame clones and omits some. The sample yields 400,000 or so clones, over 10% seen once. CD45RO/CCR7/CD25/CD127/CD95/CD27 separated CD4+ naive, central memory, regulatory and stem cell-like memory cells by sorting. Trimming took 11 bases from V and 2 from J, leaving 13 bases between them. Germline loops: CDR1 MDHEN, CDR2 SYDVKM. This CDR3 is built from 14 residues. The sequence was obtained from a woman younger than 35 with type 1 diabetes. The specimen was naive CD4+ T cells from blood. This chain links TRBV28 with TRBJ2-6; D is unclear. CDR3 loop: CAVSSFAGANVLTF. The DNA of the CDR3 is TGTGCCGTTTCTAGTTTCGCTGGGGCCAACGTCCTGACTTTC.